Below are 31 T cell receptor beta chains sequenced from a single sample in a study of beta chain features in type 1 diabetes. Reverse transcription of all isolated RNA meant that expressed TCRB transcripts were sequenced. Measured with immunoSEQ multiplex PCR; TCRdb has only the in-frame clones, and not every one. Among 400,000 to 450,000 clones listed, more than 11% were seen once. The sequenced sample was naive CD4+ T cells from blood. The receptors were gathered from a man in his thirties or forties in good health.

The V call is TRBV19, the J call TRBJ2-3, with TRBD1 as a possible D gene (5 bases). The germline gives CDR1 LNHDA, CDR2 SQIVND (reference sequence). The CDR3 has 15 residues. V was trimmed by 6 bases and J by 5 bases, leaving 18 bases between them. The CDR3 sequence is CASSHPLGAQDTQYF. Written as DNA, the CDR3 is TGTGCCAGTAGCCATCCTTTAGGGGCCCAAGATACGCAGTATTTT.

This sequence joins TRBV12-5 and TRBJ1-5; 7 positions match TRBD1. V was clipped by 7 bases and J by 3 bases; unmatched bases: 12. The germline V gene has CDR1 LGHNT and CDR2 FRNRAP. The CDR3 extends over 16 amino acids. This chain's CDR3 is CASVAGGSLVNQPQHF. CDR3 nucleotides: TGTGCTAGTGTCGCAGGGGGTTCTCTAGTCAATCAGCCCCAGCATTTT.

This clone was found a few times. The chain employs TRBV9 and TRBJ1-3; a weak D match, TRBD1 (5 bases). Trimming pared 1 base from V and 0 bases from J, leaving 8 bases between. The CDR3 covers 15 residues. Germline assignment: CDR1 SGDLS and CDR2 YYNGEE. DNA for the CDR3: TGTGCCAGCAGCGTAAGCGACAGCTCTGGAAACACCATATATTTT. Protein sequence: CASSVSDSSGNTIYF.

This clone was seen a handful of times. The chain uses TRBV4-3 and TRBJ2-1; D is undetermined. V dropped 4 bases and J dropped 9 bases, with 13 bases sitting between them. This CDR3 comprises 13 residues. Germline V gives CDR1 LGHNA, CDR2 YSLEER. The CDR3 DNA is TGCGCCAGCAGCCTAAAAGCCATGGGTGAGCAGTTCTTC. As protein: CASSLKAMGEQFF.

The CDR3 bases are TGTGCCATCAGTCCGGCTACTAGCGGGGTTTACAATGAGCAGTTCTTC. It translates to CAISPATSGVYNEQFF. V gene TRBV10-3 combines with J gene TRBJ2-1; 10 bases map to TRBD2. The CDR3 has 16 amino acids. Germline CDR1 is ENHRY and CDR2 is SYGVKD. V dropped 5 bases and J dropped 4; count of bases not matched to a gene: 8.

As regards this clone: The sample holds other DNA sequences that translate to the same CDR3. V is TRBV30 and J is TRBJ1-2, with TRBD1 as a possible D gene (5 bases). V gave up 4 bases and J gave up 7 bases, with 10 bases separating them. Germline CDR1 is GTSNPN and CDR2 is SVGIG (reference sequence). The CDR3 has 11 residues. The CDR3 is CAWTGFGGYTF. The CDR3 region has the DNA TGTGCCTGGACAGGGTTCGGTGGCTACACCTTC.

This clone was detected only a few times. The V call is TRBV30, the J call TRBJ1-1; TRBD1 matches at 10 bases. Germline V lookup: CDR1 GTSNPN, CDR2 SVGIG (reference sequence). The length of the CDR3 is 18 residues. The J segment lost 3 bases and the V segment lost 2 bases, leaving 15 bases of the junction unmatched. In DNA, the CDR3 is TGTGCCTGGAGTTCCCGAAGGACCGGGACAGGGGATTACACTGAAGCTTTCTTT. It translates to CAWSSRRTGTGDYTEAFF.

This clone has a handful of counts. V and J are TRBV29-1 and TRBJ2-7; TRBD2 might be the D (6 bases). Germline V gives CDR1 SQVTM, CDR2 ANQGSEA. This CDR3 spans 10 amino acids. V lost 7 bases, J lost 5 bases, and 9 bases lay in between. The CDR3 coding sequence is TGCAGCGGGGGGGAGGACGAGCAGTACTTC. Protein sequence: CSGGEDEQYF.

The rearrangement links TRBV30 to TRBJ2-6; D is undetermined. This CDR3 is built from 15 residues. Trimming shortened V by 0 bases and J by 3 bases, and 9 bases separated the two germline ends. Looked up from germline, CDR1 is GTSNPN and CDR2 is SVGIG (reference sequence). The CDR3 sequence: CAWSVRLFGANVLTF. In DNA form, the CDR3 reads TGTGCCTGGAGTGTAAGATTATTTGGGGCCAACGTCCTGACTTTC.

This chain connects TRBV7-2 to TRBJ2-3; 9 bases fit TRBD2. The V gene's germline CDR1 is SGHTA and CDR2 FQGNSA. V lost 8 bases, J lost 4 bases, and 4 bases stayed unmatched. The CDR3 consists of 13 residues. CDR3 protein: CASCPSGADTQYF. The CDR3 DNA follows: TGTGCCAGCTGCCCTAGCGGGGCAGATACGCAGTATTTT.

This clone occurred a few times. The gene calls are TRBV4-3 and TRBJ2-7; no reliable D call. With 1 base removed from V and 9 bases from J, the gap between germline ends came to 16 bases. Germline CDR1 LGHNA, CDR2 YSLEER. This CDR3 contains 14 residues. CDR3 DNA: TGCGCCAGCAGCCAAGCAATCCCCAATTATGCGCAGTACTTC. Amino acids: CASSQAIPNYAQYF.

The chain joins TRBV30 to TRBJ2-1; D may be TRBD1 or TRBD2 (5 bases each). V lost 3 bases to trimming and J lost 8 bases, with 11 bases between them. CDR3 length: 12 amino acids. CDR1 and CDR2 from the germline V gene are GTSNPN and SVGIG (reference sequence). The CDR3 loop is CAWSARGDEQFF. In DNA form, the CDR3 reads TGTGCCTGGAGCGCCCGAGGGGATGAGCAGTTCTTC.

This clone has more than one count but fewer than ten. The chain carries TRBV4-3 and TRBJ1-2; 8 bases line up with TRBD1. This CDR3 contains 13 residues. V gave up 1 base and J gave up 12 bases; unmatched junction bases: 7. Germline V lookup: CDR1 LGHNA, CDR2 YSLEER. This chain's CDR3 is CASSQGTGYLNTF. The DNA for the CDR3 is TGCGCCAGCAGCCAAGGGACAGGGTATTTAAACACCTTC.

This clone was recorded a few times. J is TRBJ2-1 and V is TRBV5-6; 13 positions match TRBD2. The J segment lost 4 bases and the V segment lost 4 bases, leaving 11 bases of the junction unmatched. The CDR3 has 18 amino acids. Germline CDR1 and CDR2: SGHDT and YYEEEE. CDR3 in amino acids: CASSGSTSGGAAYNEQFF. DNA for the CDR3: TGTGCCAGCAGCGGCTCCACTAGCGGGGGGGCTGCTTACAATGAGCAGTTCTTC. The variable domain in full, with the rest retrieved from reference TRBV5-6 and TRBJ2-1, is DAGVTQSPTHLIKTRGQQVTLRCSPKSGHDTVSWYQQALGQGPQFIFQYYEEEERQRGNFPDRFSGHQFPNYSSELNVNALLLGDSALYLCASSGSTSGGAAYNEQFFGPGTRLTVL.

This clone came up a few times. This chain links TRBV4-2 with TRBJ2-1, with D hard to call. CDR3 size: 13 residues. Germline-derived CDR1 and CDR2 are LGHNA and YNFKEQ. Trimming removed 1 base at V and 7 bases at J, with 8 bases between. The CDR3 DNA reads as TGTGCCAGCAGCCAAGGTCGCCCTAATGAGCAGTTCTTC. Translated, it gives CASSQGRPNEQFF.

This clone was counted once. The chain employs TRBV2 and TRBJ2-1; tentatively, D is TRBD1 (6 bases). Germline V gene data show CDR1 as SNHLY and CDR2 as FYNNEI. Deletions cut 6 bases from V and 1 base from J, with 13 bases between. This CDR3 contains 15 residues. CDR3 sequence (DNA): TGTGCCAGCAGATTACAGGGTATTTCCTACAATGAGCAGTTCTTC. This translates into CASRLQGISYNEQFF.

This clone was seen only a few times. The V and J genes are TRBV7-2 and TRBJ1-2; no definite D call. Trimming cost V 1 base and J 4 bases, with 16 bases left between them. Germline V gene data show CDR1 as SGHTA and CDR2 as FQGNSA. The CDR3 length is 16 residues. CDR3 nucleotides: TGTGCCAGCAGCTTAGGAGTTTCAGCTCTGATCTATGGCTACACCTTC. Protein sequence: CASSLGVSALIYGYTF.

The V and J genes are TRBV2 and TRBJ2-1, with D tentatively TRBD1 (5 bases). The CDR3 spans 13 residues. The V gene lost 1 base and the J gene lost 11 bases, with 12 bases spanning the gap. Germline CDR1 and CDR2: SNHLY and FYNNEI. The CDR3 reads CASSEGDGAKQFF. Here the CDR3 DNA reads TGTGCCAGCAGTGAAGGGGATGGGGCGAAGCAGTTCTTC.

This clone was observed a few times. The V and J genes are TRBV15 and TRBJ2-7; D gene uncertain. The V gene lost 1 base and the J gene lost 6 bases, with 7 bases spanning the gap. The germline gives CDR1 LNHNV, CDR2 YYDKDF (reference sequence). This CDR3 is built from 12 residues. CDR3 protein: CATSRVSGEQYF. CDR3 DNA: TGTGCCACCAGCAGAGTAAGTGGCGAGCAGTACTTC.

This clone was observed a handful of times. The chain employs TRBV4-2 and TRBJ2-5; TRBD2 aligns across 7 bases. The length of the CDR3 is 13 residues. Germline V lookup: CDR1 LGHNA, CDR2 YNFKEQ. V was pared by 1 base and J by 5 bases, with 1 base of the junction left unmatched. The CDR3 region is CASSQVLAETQYF. The CDR3 DNA reads as TGTGCCAGCAGCCAAGTACTAGCGGAGACCCAGTACTTC.

The rearrangement uses TRBV18 and TRBJ1-1; 9 bases map to TRBD1. This CDR3 contains 13 residues. The V and J ends lost 3 bases and 8 bases, in that order; junction bases with no gene match: 4. Germline lookup yields CDR1 KGHSH and CDR2 LQKENI. CDR3 sequence reads: CASSPGTGREAFF. In nucleotides, the CDR3 is TGTGCCAGCTCACCGGGGACAGGGAGAGAAGCTTTCTTT.

The chain links TRBV27 to TRBJ2-6, with 8 positions matching TRBD1. The CDR3 is 18 residues long. Trimming cost V 0 bases and J 2 bases; bases outside gene matches: 6. Germline V gives CDR1 MNHEY, CDR2 SMNVEV (reference sequence). In DNA form, the CDR3 reads TGTGCCAGCAGTTTATCTCGAGGGACAGGCGCTGGGGCCAACGTCCTGACTTTC. Translating it yields CASSLSRGTGAGANVLTF.

The V call is TRBV30, the J call TRBJ2-2; 7 bases are shared with TRBD2. Germline CDR1 is GTSNPN and CDR2 is SVGIG (reference sequence). CDR3 length: 15 amino acids. V was clipped by 0 bases and J by 6 bases; unmatched bases: 7. The CDR3: CAWSVLAAPPGELFF. The CDR3 nucleotides are TGTGCCTGGAGTGTCCTAGCGGCCCCACCCGGGGAGCTGTTTTTT.

Written as DNA, the CDR3 is TGTGCCATCAACCGCGGAGGCGCAGATACGCAGTATTTT. Translation: CAINRGGADTQYF. V and J are TRBV10-3 and TRBJ2-3; tentatively, D is TRBD2 (5 bases). The germline V gene encodes CDR1 ENHRY and CDR2 SYGVKD. With 7 bases removed from V and 4 bases from J, the gap between germline ends came to 12 bases. The CDR3 sequence is 13 residues long.

The chain uses TRBV7-9 and TRBJ1-4; 7 bases line up with TRBD1. This CDR3 is built from 18 residues. CDR1 is SEHNR, CDR2 FQNEAQ, per germline (reference sequence). V was clipped by 1 base and J by 8 bases; unmatched bases: 16. CDR3 in DNA: TGTGCCAGCAGCTTAGAAGTTGGTGCGACAGGGTTGGGGGAAAAACTGTTTTTT. Amino acids: CASSLEVGATGLGEKLFF.

This chain links TRBV5-4 with TRBJ2-5; D call uncertain. This CDR3 is 14 amino acids long. Trimming stripped 0 bases from V and 0 bases from J, with 6 bases between. In germline, CDR1 is SGHNT, CDR2 YYREEE (reference sequence). In nucleotides, the CDR3 is TGTGCCAGCAGCTTGGGACGAGACCAAGAGACCCAGTACTTC. Its protein is CASSLGRDQETQYF.

The CDR3 region has the DNA TGTGCCAGTTGTATCCAAAGCTCTGGAAACACCATATATTTT. Amino acid sequence: CASCIQSSGNTIYF. The rearrangement joins TRBV25-1 to TRBJ1-3, with D unresolved. Germline-derived CDR1 and CDR2 are MGHDK and SYGVNS. The CDR3 has 14 residues. With 9 bases removed from V and 0 bases from J, the gap between germline ends came to 12 bases.

The CDR3 reads CASSTGTGNYGYTF. CDR3 DNA: TGTGCCAGCAGTACCGGGACAGGGAACTATGGCTACACCTTC. The J gene is TRBJ1-2, the V gene TRBV2, with TRBD1 matching 9 bases. There are 14 residues in the CDR3. V shed 5 bases and J 2 bases; nucleotides not matched to a gene: 3. Germline assignment: CDR1 SNHLY and CDR2 FYNNEI.

This clone was observed a handful of times. The chain uses TRBV19 and TRBJ1-5; 7 bases map to TRBD1. V dropped 3 bases and J dropped 2; count of bases not matched to a gene: 4. The CDR3 sequence is 15 residues long. Looked up from germline, CDR1 is LNHDA and CDR2 is SQIVND (reference sequence). CDR3 nucleotide sequence: TGTGCCAGTAGTATGATGACAGGGCGCAATCAGCCCCAGCATTTT. It encodes CASSMMTGRNQPQHF. Looking up the rest from reference TRBV19 and TRBJ1-5 gives the full variable domain: DGGITQSPKYLFRKEGQNVTLSCEQNLNHDAMYWYRQDPGQGLRLIYYSQIVNDFQKGDIAEGYSVSREKKESFPLTVTSAQKNPTAFYLCASSMMTGRNQPQHFGDGTRLSIL.

The genes are TRBV9 and TRBJ2-7, with D perhaps matching TRBD1 or TRBD2 (5 bases each). Germline CDR1 is SGDLS and CDR2 is YYNGEE. V was cut by 0 bases and J by 6 bases, with 13 bases left in between. The length of the CDR3 is 14 residues. The DNA of the CDR3 is TGTGCCAGCAGCGTAGTCCCGGGGCGAGCCGAGCAGTACTTC. This sequence encodes CASSVVPGRAEQYF.

Only a few counts were recorded for this clone. J is TRBJ2-2 and V is TRBV9, with 7 bases aligning to TRBD2. V lost 0 bases to trimming and J lost 3 bases; unmatched junction nucleotides: 11. The CDR3 spans 18 residues. In germline, CDR1 is SGDLS, CDR2 YYNGEE. As DNA, the CDR3 is TGTGCCAGCAGCGTAGGACTAGCCCAAACCAGAGACACCGGGGAGCTGTTTTTT. Its protein is CASSVGLAQTRDTGELFF.